These 7 T cell receptor beta chains originate from one sample sequenced in a study of blood T cell repertoires in COVID-19 (dated by TCRdb to 2020 to 2021). Receptor libraries were prepared by the immunoSEQ multiplex PCR assay. TCRdb holds this immuneACCESS table with in-frame rearrangements only. Some clones are missing; in checked studies, unresolved V genes explain under half, and the rest has no known cause. The sample contains more than 250,000 clones, more than 85% of them found a single time. The ten largest make up 3.6% of the sample. The specimen was peripheral blood. Receptors originate from a man younger than 35 with active or convalescent COVID-19.

The V and J genes are TRBV6-2 or TRBV6-3 and TRBJ1-3; D might be TRBD1 (6 bases). Germline lookup yields CDR1 MNHEY and CDR2 SVGEGT. The V end lost 2 bases, the J end lost 0 bases, and 17 bases lay between the germline ends. The CDR3 sequence is 18 residues long. CDR3 sequence (DNA): TGTGCCAGCAGTTACGATGAGACAGGTCGAAGCTCTGGAAACACCATATATTTT. Its protein product is CASSYDETGRSSGNTIYF.

The rearrangement uses TRBV19 and TRBJ1-5; a possible D gene is TRBD1 (5 bases). CDR1 is LNHDA, CDR2 SQIVND, per germline (reference sequence). V lost 4 bases to trimming and J lost 5 bases, with 18 bases between them. This CDR3 contains 16 residues. DNA of the CDR3: TGTGCCAGTAGTACCCCCTCGGGGGGACGGTATCAGCCCCAGCATTTT. This encodes CASSTPSGGRYQPQHF.

The chain employs TRBV28 and TRBJ2-2; 12 nucleotides align to TRBD2. CDR1 MDHEN and CDR2 SYDVKM come from the germline V gene. The length of the CDR3 is 16 residues. After removal of 2 bases from V and 3 bases from J, the junction contained 1 base not matched to a gene. The CDR3 DNA reads TGTGCCAGCAGTTTACTAGCGGGGGGGCACACCGGGGAGCTGTTTTTT. Its translation: CASSLLAGGHTGELFF. Using reference TRBV28 and TRBJ2-2 for the parts outside the CDR3, the full variable domain is DVKVTQSSRYLVKRTGEKVFLECVQDMDHENMFWYRQDPGLGLRLIYFSYDVKMKEKGDIPEGYSVSREKKERFSLILESASTNQTSMYLCASSLLAGGHTGELFFGEGSRLTVL.

The J gene is TRBJ2-1, the V gene TRBV9; no firm D call. This CDR3 comprises 15 residues. The germline V and J ends were trimmed by 4 bases and 2 bases, with 13 bases remaining between them. Germline CDR1 is SGDLS and CDR2 is YYNGEE. The CDR3 loop reads CASSPDLGAYNEQFF. CDR3 in DNA: TGTGCCAGCAGCCCTGACCTAGGCGCCTACAATGAGCAGTTCTTC.

The genes are TRBV9 and TRBJ2-2; 9 positions match TRBD1. The CDR3 has 16 amino acids. Germline trimming cut 3 bases from V and 6 bases from J; bases unmatched to any gene: 9. Germline V gene data show CDR1 as SGDLS and CDR2 as YYNGEE. CDR3 amino acids: CASSERTGEFPGELFF. The CDR3 DNA reads TGTGCCAGCAGCGAGAGGACAGGGGAATTTCCCGGGGAGCTGTTTTTT.

The chain employs TRBV6-5 and TRBJ1-5; D gene unclear. V was trimmed by 2 bases and J by 4 bases, leaving 9 bases between them. Germline CDR1 MNHEY, CDR2 SVGAGI. This CDR3 comprises 14 residues. CDR3 sequence reads: CASSYGQGNQPQHF. The CDR3 nucleotides read TGTGCCAGCAGTTACGGGCAAGGAAATCAGCCCCAGCATTTT.

The V gene is TRBV6-2 or TRBV6-3, the J gene TRBJ2-7; D perhaps matches TRBD2 (6 bases). V lost 5 bases and J lost 4, with 9 bases in between. CDR3 length: 12 residues. Germline assignment: CDR1 MNHEY and CDR2 SVGEGT. The CDR3 DNA sequence: TGTGCCAGCAGTCATGGGGGGTACGAGCAGTACTTC. The encoded protein is CASSHGGYEQYF.